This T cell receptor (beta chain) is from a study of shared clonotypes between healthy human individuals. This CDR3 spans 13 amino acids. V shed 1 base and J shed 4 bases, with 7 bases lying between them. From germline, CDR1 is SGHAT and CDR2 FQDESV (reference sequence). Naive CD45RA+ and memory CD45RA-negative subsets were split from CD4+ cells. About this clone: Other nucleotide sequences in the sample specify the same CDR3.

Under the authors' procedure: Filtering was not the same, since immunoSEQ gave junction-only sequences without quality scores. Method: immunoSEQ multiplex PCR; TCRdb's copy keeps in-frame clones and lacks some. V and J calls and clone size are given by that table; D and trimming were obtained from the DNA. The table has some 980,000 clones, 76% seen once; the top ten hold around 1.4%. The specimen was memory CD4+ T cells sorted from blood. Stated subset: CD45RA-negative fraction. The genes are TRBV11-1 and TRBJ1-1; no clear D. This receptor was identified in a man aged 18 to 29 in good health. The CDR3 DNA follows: TGTGCCAGCAGCTTAGGCACTGGCACTGAAGCTTTCTTT. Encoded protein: CASSLGTGTEAFF.